This T cell receptor beta chain is drawn from a study of identical twins' blood T cells. Study context: Roughly 6 alpha and roughly 6 beta libraries together yielded 50 million or so reads.

Authors' data handling: Clonotypes per individual ranged from about 85,000 to nearly 550,000. Using its own MiXCR run on the 5' RACE reads, TCRdb lists one record per CDR3 protein. TCRdb's processing, not the authors' own work, is the source of the V and J calls. The repertoire holds roughly 340,000 distinct CDR3 sequences, with 25% to 35% as singletons. Study observations and caveats: Twin repertoire similarity may partly reflect shared environment.

Three pairs of healthy female monozygous twins were the donors. The V gene's germline CDR1 is DFQATT and CDR2 SNEGSKA (reference sequence). The length of the CDR3 is 11 residues. Deletions cut 5 bases from V and 7 bases from J, with 11 bases between. This clonotype was counted between two and nine times. Its matching antigen is unknown. The source is a woman between 18 and 55 years old in good health. The chain carries TRBV20-1 and TRBJ1-1; D is unclear. The sample was PBMCs. The CDR3 DNA reads TGCAGTGCTCGAAGAGAGGGTGAAGCTTTCTTT. Its protein is CSARREGEAFF.